This is a list of T cell receptor beta chains from one sample in a study of shared clonotypes between healthy human individuals. Method: immunoSEQ multiplex PCR; TCRdb's copy keeps in-frame clones and lacks some. The profile shows some 1.4 million clones, roughly 96% of them singletons. Sequencing was carried out using naive CD4+ T cells sorted from blood. Receptors originate from a young man in good health. CDR3s include the opening cysteine and the closing phenylalanine or tryptophan. D genes are given only for firm matches. Not all rows give a size; the values are once, few, many and, for expanded clones, a class.

v_call	clone_size	d_call	j_call	cdr3_nt	cdr3_aa
TRBV29-1	.	TRBD1	TRBJ2-7	TGCAGCGTTCCTGCAGGGGGCCACTACGAGCAGTACTTC	CSVPAGGHYEQYF
TRBV2	.	.	TRBJ2-3	TGTGCCAGCACATGGACAGATACGCAGTATTTT	CASTWTDTQYF
TRBV4-1	.	TRBD1	TRBJ1-5	TGCGCCAGCAGCCCTTTCCCCCAGACAGGGGGCGCCGGCCAGCCCCAGCATTTT	CASSPFPQTGGAGQPQHF
TRBV25-1	.	.	TRBJ2-3	TGTGCCAGCAGTGTTTCGGCTAGCACAGATACGCAGTATTTT	CASSVSASTDTQYF
TRBV11-2	.	TRBD1	TRBJ2-3	TGTGCCAGCAGCTTCTCACGACAGGGGGCAGATACGCAGTATTTT	CASSFSRQGADTQYF
TRBV6-1	.	.	TRBJ2-2	TGTGCCAGCAGTGTGAAGCGCACCGGGGAGCTGTTTTTT	CASSVKRTGELFF
TRBV5-8	.	.	TRBJ1-5	TGTGCCAGCTCCGGGGTATACAATCAGCCCCAGCATTTT	CASSGVYNQPQHF
TRBV6-4	.	.	TRBJ1-5	TGTGCCAGCAGTGACTTAGAGGACCGAATTAGGCCCCAGCATTTT	CASSDLEDRIRPQHF
TRBV7-8	once	TRBD1	TRBJ2-7	TGTGCCAGCAGCTTTTCACGGACAGGGAACTACGAGCAGTACTTC	CASSFSRTGNYEQYF
TRBV28	.	TRBD1	TRBJ1-1	TGTGCCAGCGGGTGGCAGGGGGCGTCTGAAGCTTTCTTT	CASGWQGASEAFF
TRBV5-4	.	.	TRBJ2-7	TGTGCCAGCAGCTTGAGAGGGGCTATCCACGAGCAGTACTTC	CASSLRGAIHEQYF
TRBV28	.	.	TRBJ1-2	TGTGCCAGCAGTTTATCGATAGGGGCGCCCCTACCGTCATATGGCTACACCTTC	CASSLSIGAPLPSYGYTF
TRBV28	.	.	TRBJ1-5	TGTGCCAGCAGTTTTATGGGTTTTGATCAGCCCCAGCATTTT	CASSFMGFDQPQHF
TRBV27	.	.	TRBJ2-7	TGTGCCAGCAGTTCAGGCGCGGGATGGGGTTACGAGCAGTACTTC	CASSSGAGWGYEQYF
TRBV20-1	.	.	TRBJ2-3	TGCAGTGCTAATAAGCCAGATACGCAGTATTTT	CSANKPDTQYF
TRBV18	.	TRBD1	TRBJ1-3	TGTGCCAGCTCACCATCGACAGGGGCGGTAGGAAACACCATATATTTT	CASSPSTGAVGNTIYF
TRBV6-6	.	TRBD2	TRBJ2-3	TGTGCCAGCAGTTACTCAGAGCGGGGAGGCACAGATACGCAGTATTTT	CASSYSERGGTDTQYF
TRBV10-3	.	TRBD1	TRBJ2-1	TGTGCCATCAGTGTGATACGACAGGGGTTGGATGAGCAGTTCTTC	CAISVIRQGLDEQFF
TRBV27	.	TRBD2	TRBJ2-1	TGTGCCAGCAGTTCACTAGCGGGAGTAAGGATCAATGAGCAGTTCTTC	CASSSLAGVRINEQFF
TRBV7-2	.	TRBD1	TRBJ2-7	TGTGCCAGCAGCTTAGAACCGGGACAGGGGTTGGGGGAGCAGTACTTC	CASSLEPGQGLGEQYF
TRBV5-4	once	.	TRBJ2-4	TGTGCCAGCAGCTTCTACAGGGAACTAGCCAAAAACATTCAGTACTTC	CASSFYRELAKNIQYF
TRBV19	.	.	TRBJ2-7	TGTGCCAGTAGTATAGAGGACTCCTTTTACGAGCAGTACTTC	CASSIEDSFYEQYF
TRBV6-5	.	.	TRBJ2-2	TGTGCCAGCAGTTACCGACACGGGTCCGGGGAGCTGTTTTTT	CASSYRHGSGELFF
TRBV18	once	.	TRBJ1-4	TGTGCCAGCTCACCATCGGGGGCAGAAGAAAAACTGTTTTTT	CASSPSGAEEKLFF
TRBV30	.	.	TRBJ1-1	TGTGCCTGGATCGGGACGAGTTCGGCTGAAGCTTTCTTT	CAWIGTSSAEAFF
TRBV7-9	.	.	TRBJ1-1	TGTGCCAGCAGCTTAATCTCAGACACTGAAGCTTTCTTT	CASSLISDTEAFF
TRBV28	.	.	TRBJ1-1	TGTGCCAGCAGTTTAAGGGCTATTCCCTCCCAAGCTTTCTTT	CASSLRAIPSQAFF
TRBV6-6	once	.	TRBJ1-2	TGTGCCAGCAGTTACGAGGGGCTGGGGTATGGCTACACCTTC	CASSYEGLGYGYTF
TRBV6-1	few	.	TRBJ2-7	TGTGCCAGCGAAGAGGGACTCGGGGGGCAGTACTTC	CASEEGLGGQYF
TRBV28	.	TRBD1	TRBJ2-5	TGTGCCAGCAGTTTCGACCCGGGACAGGTTAACGAAGAGACCCAGTACTTC	CASSFDPGQVNEETQYF
TRBV7-6	.	TRBD1	TRBJ2-1	TGTGCCAGCAGCATAGGACAGGGAATCAATGAGCAGTTCTTC	CASSIGQGINEQFF
TRBV27	.	.	TRBJ2-3	TGTGCCAGCAGCCTCCACCGGGGCACAGATACGCAGTATTTT	CASSLHRGTDTQYF
TRBV30	.	TRBD1	TRBJ2-3	TGTGCCTGGAGTGTAGGGGGCCGGGTCGGGGATACGCAGTATTTT	CAWSVGGRVGDTQYF
TRBV7-3	.	TRBD2	TRBJ2-3	TGTGCCAGCTCCTGGACTAGCGGGTTGCGGGATACGCAGTATTTT	CASSWTSGLRDTQYF
TRBV28	.	.	TRBJ1-1	TGTGCCAGCAGCTCAATCGGGGGTAGCGACACTGAAGCTTTCTTT	CASSSIGGSDTEAFF
TRBV5-5	once	.	TRBJ2-1	TGTGCCAGCAGCAGACTCGACTACAATGAGCAGTTCTTC	CASSRLDYNEQFF